A single T cell receptor (beta chain) is shown here with its context. The source of the sample is a study of shared clonotypes between healthy human individuals. Trimming took 1 base from V and 4 from J, leaving 2 bases between them. The V gene's germline CDR1 is SGHDN and CDR2 FVKESK. The CDR3 totals 12 residues. Method: immunoSEQ multiplex PCR; TCRdb's copy keeps in-frame clones and lacks some. The data contain some 1,400,000 clones, 96% of them singletons. The origin of this receptor is a man younger than 40 in good health. The chain combines TRBV14 with TRBJ1-5; D remains unclear. Sequenced input: naive CD4+ T cells sorted from blood. The subset here: CD45RA+ positively selected. The CDR3 loop is CASSQVNQPQHF. Here the CDR3 DNA reads TGTGCCAGCAGCCAAGTAAATCAGCCCCAGCATTTT.